These 22 T cell receptor beta chains were all obtained from the same sample, sequenced in a study of PD-L1 blockade in urothelial cancer. Sequencing was performed with immunoSEQ multiplex PCR; in TCRdb, only in-frame clones are kept and a portion is missing. The sample carries about 88,000 clones, around 90% recorded once. Noted time point: pretreatment peripheral blood. The source material was PBMCs, sampled around atezolizumab (anti-PD-L1) treatment. The receptors were gathered from a woman of 80 years or more with urothelial cancer.

The chain's CDR3 is CASSPENQNTEAFF. CDR3 bases: TGTGCCAGCTCACCAGAGAACCAGAACACTGAAGCTTTCTTT. This chain connects TRBV18 to TRBJ1-1, with no clear D. The CDR3 totals 14 residues. The V gene's germline CDR1 is KGHSH and CDR2 LQKENI. Trimming cost V 2 bases and J 1 base, with 8 bases left between them.

This chain connects TRBV30 to TRBJ2-2; possibly TRBD1 for D (5 bases). V shed 4 bases and J shed 6 bases, with 12 bases lying between them. The CDR3 runs 13 residues. The V gene's germline CDR1 is GTSNPN and CDR2 SVGIG (reference sequence). CDR3 sequence (DNA): TGTGCCTGGAAATCAGGGCAGCCCGGGGAGCTGTTTTTT. Translating it yields CAWKSGQPGELFF.

The chain uses TRBV6-1 and TRBJ2-3, with D unresolved. V lost 7 bases, J lost 3 bases, and 5 bases lay in between. The CDR3 runs to 11 residues. Germline assignment: CDR1 MNHNS and CDR2 SASEGT. CDR3 protein: CASKTTDTQYF. As DNA, the CDR3 is TGTGCCAGCAAGACAACAGATACGCAGTATTTT.

The V and J genes are TRBV10-3 and TRBJ2-1, with 8 bases fitting TRBD2. V shed 1 base, J shed 15 bases, and the junction held 14 bases outside the gene matches. Germline lookup yields CDR1 ENHRY and CDR2 SYGVKD. This CDR3 comprises 15 residues. Written as DNA, the CDR3 is TGTGCCATCAGTGAGTTAGTGTCTAGCGGGTCCATCCCGTTCTTC. Protein sequence: CAISELVSSGSIPFF.

The chain carries TRBV5-4 and TRBJ2-4; D is possibly TRBD2 (5 bases). The germline V and J ends were trimmed by 0 bases and 0 bases, with 10 bases remaining between them. Germline lookup yields CDR1 SGHNT and CDR2 YYREEE (reference sequence). This CDR3 is 16 amino acids long. The CDR3 sequence: CASSLAADLAKNIQYF. The CDR3 bases are TGTGCCAGCAGCTTGGCAGCGGACCTAGCCAAAAACATTCAGTACTTC.

This clone appeared a single time. The V and J genes are TRBV6-6 and TRBJ2-1; 9 nucleotides agree with TRBD2. The CDR3 loop spans 16 amino acids. CDR1 is MNHNY and CDR2 is SVGAGI in the germline V gene (reference sequence). V gave up 6 bases and J gave up 5 bases; unmatched junction bases: 11. The DNA of the CDR3 is TGTGCCAGCAGCCGAACCACCCTAGCGGGAAACAATGAGCAGTTCTTC. Amino acids: CASSRTTLAGNNEQFF.

In its sample, this clone was seen a few times. The J gene is TRBJ1-1, the V gene TRBV29-1; D unresolved. The germline CDR1 and CDR2 sequences are SQVTM and ANQGSEA. The CDR3 is 13 amino acids. The germline V and J ends were trimmed by 2 bases and 1 base, with 8 bases remaining between them. DNA for the CDR3: TGCAGCGTTGAACGGGGAACGAACACTGAAGCTTTCTTT. The encoded protein is CSVERGTNTEAFF.

The chain employs TRBV6-5 and TRBJ2-1; TRBD2 is a possible D gene (5 bases). CDR3 length: 15 amino acids. The germline CDR1 and CDR2 sequences are MNHEY and SVGAGI. V dropped 4 bases and J dropped 8 bases, with 18 bases sitting between them. In nucleotides, the CDR3 is TGTGCCAGCAGTTGGAACCCAGGACTGGCGCATGAGCAGTTCTTC. Protein: CASSWNPGLAHEQFF.

The chain employs TRBV2 and TRBJ2-5, with D possibly TRBD2 on 6 matching bases. The CDR3 has 15 amino acids. Germline-derived CDR1 and CDR2 are SNHLY and FYNNEI. Deletions cut 6 bases from V and 7 bases from J, with 21 bases between. The CDR3 loop is CASSAILGGSGTQYF. In DNA form, the CDR3 reads TGTGCCAGCAGCGCAATCCTGGGGGGATCGGGGACCCAGTACTTC.

The rearrangement joins TRBV10-3 to TRBJ2-6, with 9 bases aligning to TRBD1. CDR1 and CDR2 from the germline V gene are ENHRY and SYGVKD. V lost 9 bases, J lost 3 bases, and 9 bases stayed unmatched. The CDR3 length is 16 residues. Written as DNA, the CDR3 is TGTGCCATTGGGGGTCGACAGGGGGGTGGGGCCAACGTCCTGACTTTC. Translation: CAIGGRQGGGANVLTF.

This sequence joins TRBV28 and TRBJ1-1; D perhaps matches TRBD1 (6 bases). CDR3 length: 15 amino acids. Germline values: CDR1 MDHEN, CDR2 SYDVKM. Trimming pared 3 bases from V and 1 base from J, leaving 12 bases between. CDR3 nucleotide sequence: TGTGCCAGCAGTTTGGGGGCCCCTCGGAACACTGAAGCTTTCTTT. It is translated as CASSLGAPRNTEAFF.

This clone was found once. This chain uses TRBV28 with TRBJ1-1; no clear D gene. This CDR3 has 17 amino acids. V shed 6 bases and J shed 1 base, with 21 bases lying between them. Germline V gives CDR1 MDHEN, CDR2 SYDVKM. CDR3 residues: CASRTLFGATSNTEAFF. The CDR3 nucleotides read TGTGCCAGCAGAACTCTATTCGGAGCCACTTCGAACACTGAAGCTTTCTTT.

The V call is TRBV5-1, the J call TRBJ1-1, with D tentatively TRBD1 (6 bases). Germline V gives CDR1 SGHRS, CDR2 YFSETQ. CDR3 length: 14 residues. V lost 4 bases and J lost 4, with 14 bases in between. Here the CDR3 DNA reads TGCGCCAGCAGCGTACAGGGTAGGGTCACTGAAGCTTTCTTT. Its protein product is CASSVQGRVTEAFF.

This clone appeared once. The J gene is TRBJ2-7, the V gene TRBV7-8; maybe TRBD1 (6 bases). The CDR3 covers 14 residues. The germline CDR1 and CDR2 sequences are SGHVS and FQNEAQ. The germline V and J ends were trimmed by 5 bases and 3 bases, with 14 bases remaining between them. The CDR3 region is CASSLDRVGYEQYF. In nucleotides, the CDR3 is TGTGCCAGCAGCCTGGACAGAGTTGGCTACGAGCAGTACTTC.

The chain recombines TRBV7-3 with TRBJ1-1, with TRBD1 matching over 11 bases. This CDR3 spans 14 amino acids. The J segment lost 5 bases and the V segment lost 5 bases, leaving 4 bases of the junction unmatched. Germline values: CDR1 SGHTA, CDR2 FQGTGA. The CDR3, as DNA: TGTGCCAGCAGCCCCGGGACAGGGGGGACTGAAGCTTTCTTT. As protein: CASSPGTGGTEAFF. Together with reference TRBV7-3 and TRBJ1-1, the CDR3 gives the full variable domain: GAGVSQTPSNKVTEKGKYVELRCDPISGHTALYWYRQSLGQGPEFLIYFQGTGAADDSGLPNDRFFAVRPEGSVSTLKIQRTERGDSAVYLCASSPGTGGTEAFFGQGTRLTVV.

This chain joins TRBV28 and TRBJ2-7; maybe TRBD1 (5 bases). In germline, CDR1 is MDHEN, CDR2 SYDVKM. The CDR3 length is 15 residues. Trimming pared 3 bases from V and 6 bases from J, leaving 18 bases between. CDR3 sequence reads: CASSLLGQELGEQYF. CDR3 in DNA: TGTGCCAGCAGTTTGTTAGGACAAGAACTGGGCGAGCAGTACTTC.

The chain employs TRBV4-1 and TRBJ2-5; D gene uncertain. The CDR3 is 15 amino acids. Germline CDR1 reads MGHRA; CDR2 reads YSYEKL. The V end lost 1 base, the J end lost 1 base, and 10 bases lay between the germline ends. The CDR3 bases are TGCGCCAGCAGCCAAGGACTCGGCCTCCAAGAGACCCAGTACTTC. This encodes CASSQGLGLQETQYF.

The chain combines TRBV30 with TRBJ1-4, with TRBD1 matching 7 bases. The CDR3 totals 16 residues. Per the germline V gene, CDR1 is GTSNPN and CDR2 is SVGIG (reference sequence). Trimming cost V 3 bases and J 5 bases; bases outside gene matches: 12. CDR3 DNA sequence: TGTGCCTGGAGAAATCTCCCGGGACAGCGAAATGAAAAACTGTTTTTT. Amino acid sequence: CAWRNLPGQRNEKLFF.

The chain uses TRBV19 and TRBJ2-7; TRBD2 matches at 7 bases. The CDR3 has 13 amino acids. V was clipped by 6 bases and J by 2 bases; unmatched bases: 4. Germline V gives CDR1 LNHDA, CDR2 SQIVND (reference sequence). This CDR3 reads CASSPGTTYEQYF. The CDR3 nucleotides are TGTGCCAGTAGCCCTGGGACTACCTACGAGCAGTACTTC.

The rearrangement joins TRBV5-4 to TRBJ1-4; 8 nucleotides line up with TRBD1. V lost 1 base and J lost 8; bases outside the gene matches: 7. CDR3 size: 15 residues. Germline loops: CDR1 SGHNT, CDR2 YYREEE (reference sequence). The CDR3 sequence is CASSLKTGENEKLFF. CDR3 nucleotides: TGTGCCAGCAGCTTGAAGACAGGGGAGAACGAAAAACTGTTTTTT.

The genes are TRBV7-2 and TRBJ2-7, with D hard to call. The CDR3 totals 14 residues. Germline loops: CDR1 SGHTA, CDR2 FQGNSA. The V end lost 5 bases, the J end lost 0 bases, and 11 bases lay between the germline ends. The CDR3 nucleotides are TGTGCCAGCAGCCTCACTTGGTCCTCCTACGAGCAGTACTTC. Residues: CASSLTWSSYEQYF.

This chain links TRBV27 with TRBJ2-1, with 8 bases lining up with TRBD1. Per germline, CDR1 MNHEY and CDR2 SMNVEV (reference sequence). Germline trimming cut 6 bases from V and 5 bases from J; bases unmatched to any gene: 9. This CDR3 has 15 amino acids. CDR3 bases: TGTGCCAGCAGGACGGACAGGGTGTCTCACAATGAGCAGTTCTTC. Protein sequence: CASRTDRVSHNEQFF.